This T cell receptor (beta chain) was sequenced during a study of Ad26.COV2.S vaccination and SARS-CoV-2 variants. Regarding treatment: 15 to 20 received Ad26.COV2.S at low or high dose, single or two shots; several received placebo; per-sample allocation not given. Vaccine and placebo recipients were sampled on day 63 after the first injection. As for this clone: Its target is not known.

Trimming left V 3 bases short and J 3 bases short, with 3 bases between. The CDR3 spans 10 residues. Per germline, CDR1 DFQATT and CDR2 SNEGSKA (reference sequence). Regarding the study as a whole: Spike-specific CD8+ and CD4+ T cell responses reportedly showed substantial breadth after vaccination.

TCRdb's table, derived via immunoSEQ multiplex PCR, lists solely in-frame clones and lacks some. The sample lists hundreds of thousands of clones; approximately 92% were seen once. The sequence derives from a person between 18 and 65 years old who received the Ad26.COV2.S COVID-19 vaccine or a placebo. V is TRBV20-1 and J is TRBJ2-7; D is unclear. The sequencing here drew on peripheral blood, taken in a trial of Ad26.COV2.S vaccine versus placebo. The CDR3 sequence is CSASVYEQYF. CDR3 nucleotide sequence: TGCAGTGCTAGTGTCTACGAGCAGTACTTC.